This note documents a single T cell receptor beta chain sequence. Which antigen it targets is not known. The library came from 5' RACE. Preparation of each TCR library used roughly 3.5 ug of total RNA. cDNA was synthesized with SMARTScribe reverse transcriptase in eight separate reactions per sample. During cDNA synthesis, template switching introduced unique molecular identifiers that contained a 6-nucleotide sample barcode. Two nested PCRs of roughly 16 and 10 cycles amplified the TCRalpha and TCRbeta cDNA, and bead purification followed each PCR. Before amplification, the cDNA was treated with uracil DNA-glycosylase and purified using the QIAquick PCR purification kit. The second PCR added Illumina TruSeq-compatible adapters along with sample-specific barcodes. TapeStation and Qubit were used to check library quality and concentration, and 5 to 6 ng of each library went into the pool. Sequencing of pooled libraries was carried out on an Illumina HiSeq2500 single-index Rapid Run using 2 x 100 bp reads and custom sequencing primers. Turning to the authors' computational methods: UMI-based consensus assembly with MiGEC version 1.2.6 was used to correct PCR and sequencing errors. MiXCR version 2.1.1 was used to carry out V(D)J alignment, clonotype assembly and CDR3 extraction. To normalise gene usage, clonotype sharing and MAIT/NKT TCR abundance, the top 1000, 10 000 and 20 000 clonotypes in each sample were analysed. Diversity was computed as the inverse Simpson index with the vegan R package after downsampling to 27 000 UMIs. Paired Mann-Whitney U tests were applied to discordant twin pairs, with Benjamini-Hochberg correction for multiple testing. TCRdb reprocessed the reads and lists each CDR3 protein sequence as a single entry, with no DNA. What appears here as the V and J calls and clone size reflects TCRdb's work, not the paper's. The sample's table covers nearly 45,000 distinct CDR3 sequences. Together, the top ten hold 5% to 6% of the sample.

The data derive from a study of monozygotic twins with inflammatory bowel disease (dated by TCRdb to between 2019 and 2020). Looking at the study overall: The full study comprised around 30 monozygotic twin pairs: nine German pairs (four IBD-concordant, five IBD-discordant) and 19 IBD-discordant Danish pairs. The search for disease-associated traits relied mainly on comparing IBD patients with their genetically identical healthy co-twins within discordant pairs. Each individual had, on average, about 151 000 unique TCRalpha sequences and 181 000 unique TCRbeta sequences available for analysis. Results and caveats for the whole study, not just this receptor: Distinction between different T cell subtypes could not be achieved in the analysis. Repertoire similarity did not differ between concordant and discordant twins, possibly due to limited statistical power. Compared with healthy twins, IBD patients had fewer clonotypes in common with other individuals, a difference most pronounced in patients showing signs of disease activity. No single strong signal or clonotype linked to IBD turned up in the results, so the idea that one exists was not supported. A decrease in TCRbeta repertoire diversity, as measured by inverse Simpson index, was observed in IBD patients compared with their healthy co-twins. Background noise and inter-individual variability may have been introduced into the repertoires by the differing immunosuppressive treatments among patients.

CDR1 and CDR2 are drawn from the germline V gene (reference sequence): DFQATT, SNEGSKA. The CDR3 sequence holds 16 residues, the cysteine and phenylalanine included. No DNA sequence is on record. From each donor, a roughly 2.3 ml peripheral blood sample was collected into PAXgene tubes and stored at -80 degrees C. Total RNA was isolated from whole blood with the PAXgene blood miRNA kit on an automated QIAcube, without T cell sorting. Peripheral blood from monozygotic twin pairs who were concordant or discordant for inflammatory bowel disease underwent deep TCRalpha and TCRbeta repertoire profiling using unique molecular barcoding. Smoking habits were recorded for all twin pairs, and individuals were classified as current, former or never smokers.

This TCR came from a human donor with ulcerative colitis or Crohn's disease, or a healthy co-twin of an affected twin (not recorded which). Sequencing was done on a sample of blood. The chain joins TRBV20-1 to TRBJ2-1; TCRdb's assignment of TRBD1 cannot be checked, as there is no DNA. CDR3 protein: CSALTRQGPTYNEQFF.